This TCR beta chain comes out of a study of cytomegalovirus exposure and HLA in healthy donors. The study, taken as a whole, reports: Some V segments, including TRBV6-2 and TRBV6-3, were excluded as indistinguishable. A link between a missense DCLRE1C variant and TCR beta V- and J-gene trimming emerged from a later analysis.

With V trimmed by 6 bases and J by 3 bases, 9 bases remained unmatched. CDR3 length: 15 residues. Looked up from germline, CDR1 is MDHEN and CDR2 is SYDVKM. Concerning this clone itself: What it binds is not known.

Primers included in the PCR were 60 Vbeta and 13 Jbeta primers. Produced via immunoSEQ multiplex PCR; TCRdb's table is partial and in-frame only. The sample contains about 160,000 clones, around 79% of which appear only once. Sequencing used PBMCs. This chain joins TRBV28 and TRBJ2-3; TRBD1 aligns across 7 bases. This receptor was taken from a human donor in good health. The CDR3 reads CASSSPGRGTDTQYF. In nucleotides, the CDR3 is TGTGCCAGCAGCTCCCCAGGCAGGGGGACAGATACGCAGTATTTT.